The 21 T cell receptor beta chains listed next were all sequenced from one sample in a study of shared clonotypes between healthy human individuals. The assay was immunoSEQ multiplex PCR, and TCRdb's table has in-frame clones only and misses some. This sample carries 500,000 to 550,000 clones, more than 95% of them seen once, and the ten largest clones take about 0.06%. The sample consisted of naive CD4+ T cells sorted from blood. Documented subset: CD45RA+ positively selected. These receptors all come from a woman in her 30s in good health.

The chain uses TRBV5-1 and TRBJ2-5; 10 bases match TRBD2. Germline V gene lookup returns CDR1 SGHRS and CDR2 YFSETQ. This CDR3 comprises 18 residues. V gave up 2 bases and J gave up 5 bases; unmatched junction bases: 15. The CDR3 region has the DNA TGCGCCAGCAGCTTCCTCTCGGCACTAGCGGGGTCCATCGAGACCCAGTACTTC. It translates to CASSFLSALAGSIETQYF.

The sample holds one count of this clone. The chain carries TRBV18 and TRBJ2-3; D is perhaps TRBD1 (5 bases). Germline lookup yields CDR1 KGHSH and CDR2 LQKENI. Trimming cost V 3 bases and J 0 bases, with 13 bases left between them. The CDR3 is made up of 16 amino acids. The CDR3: CASSPLQGTSTDTQYF. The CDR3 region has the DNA TGTGCCAGCTCACCCCTTCAGGGCACTAGCACAGATACGCAGTATTTT.

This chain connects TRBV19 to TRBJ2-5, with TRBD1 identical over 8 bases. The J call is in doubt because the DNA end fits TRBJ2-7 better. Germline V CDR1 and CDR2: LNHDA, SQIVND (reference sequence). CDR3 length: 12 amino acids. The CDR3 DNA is TGTGCCAGTAGTAGGACAGGGTACGAGCAGTACTTC. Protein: CASSRTGYEQYF.

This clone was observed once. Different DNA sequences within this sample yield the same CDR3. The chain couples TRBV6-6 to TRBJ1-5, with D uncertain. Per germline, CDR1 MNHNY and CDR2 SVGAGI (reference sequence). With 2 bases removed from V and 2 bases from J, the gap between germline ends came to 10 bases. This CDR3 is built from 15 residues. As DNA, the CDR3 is TGTGCCAGCAGTTACGAGGGTTCGGGCAATCAGCCCCAGCATTTT. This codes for CASSYEGSGNQPQHF.

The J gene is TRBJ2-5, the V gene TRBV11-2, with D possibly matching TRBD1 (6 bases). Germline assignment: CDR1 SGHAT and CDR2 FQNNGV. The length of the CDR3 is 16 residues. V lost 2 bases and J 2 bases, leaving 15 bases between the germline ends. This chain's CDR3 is CASSLLGQPQQETQYF. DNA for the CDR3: TGTGCCAGCAGCTTACTCGGACAGCCCCAGCAAGAGACCCAGTACTTC.

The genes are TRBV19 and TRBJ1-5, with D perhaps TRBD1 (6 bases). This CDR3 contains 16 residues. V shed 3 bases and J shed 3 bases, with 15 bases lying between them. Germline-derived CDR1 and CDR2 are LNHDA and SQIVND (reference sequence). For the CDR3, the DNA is TGTGCCAGTAGTATTGAACCCGGGACACACAATCAGCCCCAGCATTTT. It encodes CASSIEPGTHNQPQHF.

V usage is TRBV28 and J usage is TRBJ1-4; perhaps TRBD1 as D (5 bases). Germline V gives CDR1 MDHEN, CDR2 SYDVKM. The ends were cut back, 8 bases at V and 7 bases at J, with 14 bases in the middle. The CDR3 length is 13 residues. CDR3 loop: CASRGGMGEKLFF. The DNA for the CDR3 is TGTGCCAGCCGGGGGGGTATGGGTGAAAAACTGTTTTTT.

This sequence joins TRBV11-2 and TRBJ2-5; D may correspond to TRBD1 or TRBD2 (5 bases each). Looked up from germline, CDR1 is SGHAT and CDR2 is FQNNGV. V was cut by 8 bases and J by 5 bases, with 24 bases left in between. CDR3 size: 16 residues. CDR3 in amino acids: CASRLQGTTSHETQYF. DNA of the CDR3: TGTGCCAGCCGACTACAAGGGACGACGTCTCATGAGACCCAGTACTTC.

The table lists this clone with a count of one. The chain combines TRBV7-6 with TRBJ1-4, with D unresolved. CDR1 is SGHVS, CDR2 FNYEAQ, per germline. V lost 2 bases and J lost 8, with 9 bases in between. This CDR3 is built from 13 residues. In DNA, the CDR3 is TGTGCCAGCAGCTTAAAGGTGCGGGAAAAACTGTTTTTT. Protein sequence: CASSLKVREKLFF.

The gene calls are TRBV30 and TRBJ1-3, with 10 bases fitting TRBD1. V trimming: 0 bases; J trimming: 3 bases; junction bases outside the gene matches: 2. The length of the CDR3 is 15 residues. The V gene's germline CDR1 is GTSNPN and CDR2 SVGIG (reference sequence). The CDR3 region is CAWSVGTGVGNTIYF. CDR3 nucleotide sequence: TGTGCCTGGAGTGTTGGGACAGGGGTTGGAAACACCATATATTTT.

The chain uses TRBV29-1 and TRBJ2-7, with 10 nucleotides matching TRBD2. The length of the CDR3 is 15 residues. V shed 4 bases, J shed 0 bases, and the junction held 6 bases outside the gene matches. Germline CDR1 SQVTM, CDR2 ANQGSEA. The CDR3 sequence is CSVARGLANSYEQYF. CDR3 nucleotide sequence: TGCAGCGTTGCAAGGGGACTAGCGAACTCCTACGAGCAGTACTTC.

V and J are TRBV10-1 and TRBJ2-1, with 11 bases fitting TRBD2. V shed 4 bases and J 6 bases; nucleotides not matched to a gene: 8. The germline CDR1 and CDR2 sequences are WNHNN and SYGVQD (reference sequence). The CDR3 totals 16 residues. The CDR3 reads CASSATTSGRFNEQFF. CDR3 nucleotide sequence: TGCGCCAGCAGTGCAACCACTAGCGGGAGATTCAATGAGCAGTTCTTC.

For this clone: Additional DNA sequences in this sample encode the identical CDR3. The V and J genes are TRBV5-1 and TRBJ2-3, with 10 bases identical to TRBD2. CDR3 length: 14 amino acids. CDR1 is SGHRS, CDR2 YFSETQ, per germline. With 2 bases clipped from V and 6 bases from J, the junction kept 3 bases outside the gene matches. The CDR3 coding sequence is TGCGCCAGCAGCTTAGCGGGAGGGCCGGATACGCAGTATTTT. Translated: CASSLAGGPDTQYF.

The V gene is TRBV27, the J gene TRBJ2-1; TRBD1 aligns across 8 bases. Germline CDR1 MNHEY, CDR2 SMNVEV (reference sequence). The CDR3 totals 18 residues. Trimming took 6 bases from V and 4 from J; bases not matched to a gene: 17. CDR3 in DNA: TGTGCCAGCAGGACCCTAGACAGGGGCCACGCCATATACAATGAGCAGTTCTTC. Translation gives CASRTLDRGHAIYNEQFF.

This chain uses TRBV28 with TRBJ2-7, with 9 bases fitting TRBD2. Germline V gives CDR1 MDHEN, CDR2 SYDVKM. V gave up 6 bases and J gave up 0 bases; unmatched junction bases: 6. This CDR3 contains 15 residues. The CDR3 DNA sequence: TGTGCCAGCAGCTTAAGCGGGAGGTTCTCCTACGAGCAGTACTTC. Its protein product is CASSLSGRFSYEQYF.

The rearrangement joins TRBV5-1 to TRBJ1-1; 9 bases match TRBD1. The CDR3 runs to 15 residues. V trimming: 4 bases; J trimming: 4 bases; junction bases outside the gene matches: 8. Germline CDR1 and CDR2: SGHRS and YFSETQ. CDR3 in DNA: TGCGCCAGCAGCCCGTGGGGGACAGGGTCCACTGAAGCTTTCTTT. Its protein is CASSPWGTGSTEAFF.

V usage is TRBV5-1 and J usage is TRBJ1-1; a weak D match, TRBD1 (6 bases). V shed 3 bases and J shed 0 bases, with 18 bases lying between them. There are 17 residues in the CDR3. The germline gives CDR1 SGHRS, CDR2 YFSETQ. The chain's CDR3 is CASSSRQDALLNTEAFF. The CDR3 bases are TGCGCCAGCAGCTCCCGACAGGATGCATTACTGAACACTGAAGCTTTCTTT.

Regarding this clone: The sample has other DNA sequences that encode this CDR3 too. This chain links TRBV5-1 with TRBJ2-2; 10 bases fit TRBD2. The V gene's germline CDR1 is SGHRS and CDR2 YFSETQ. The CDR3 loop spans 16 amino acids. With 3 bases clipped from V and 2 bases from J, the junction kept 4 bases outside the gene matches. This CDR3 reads CASSWTSGANTGELFF. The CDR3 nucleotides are TGCGCCAGCAGCTGGACTAGCGGAGCCAACACCGGGGAGCTGTTTTTT.

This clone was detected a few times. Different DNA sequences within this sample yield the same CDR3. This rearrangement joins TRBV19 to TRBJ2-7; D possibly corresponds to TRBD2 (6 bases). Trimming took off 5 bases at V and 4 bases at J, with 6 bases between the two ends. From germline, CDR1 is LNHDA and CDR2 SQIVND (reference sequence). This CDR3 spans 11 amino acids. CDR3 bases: TGTGCCAGTAGTGCGGGGTACGAGCAGTACTTC. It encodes CASSAGYEQYF.

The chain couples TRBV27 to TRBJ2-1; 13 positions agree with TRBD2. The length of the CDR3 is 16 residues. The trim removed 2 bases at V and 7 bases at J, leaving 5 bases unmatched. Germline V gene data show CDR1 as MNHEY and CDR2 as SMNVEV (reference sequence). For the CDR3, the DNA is TGTGCCAGCAGTTTAACGGGACTAGCGGGATCAAATGAGCAGTTCTTC. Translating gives CASSLTGLAGSNEQFF.

CDR3 protein: CASSEVGFSTDTQYF. The CDR3 region has the DNA TGTGCCAGCAGTGAAGTAGGTTTTAGCACAGATACGCAGTATTTT. The chain carries TRBV2 and TRBJ2-3; D gene unclear. CDR3 length: 15 residues. Germline CDR1 and CDR2: SNHLY and FYNNEI. The ends were cut back, 1 base at V and 0 bases at J, with 8 bases in the middle.